This TCR beta chain is drawn from a study of blood T cells in healthy people across ages. General study results and limits: CMV status of donors was unknown, possibly confounding expanded clonotype changes. Significant beta diversity loss was already apparent by age around 36, declining roughly linearly.

Combining a sample-barcoded 5' primer with a J-beta primer mix, a second PCR ran for 7 to 11 cycles. Each cDNA molecule carried a tag from a template-switch adaptor that contained 12 random nucleotides. Using its own MiXCR run on the 5' RACE reads, TCRdb lists one record per CDR3 protein. This sample has about 970,000 distinct CDR3 sequences, with roughly 51% found just once. Isolation of PBMCs gave at least 7 million cells per sample. Notes on this clonotype: Its antigen is currently unknown.

The ends were cut back, 4 bases at V and 8 bases at J, with 15 bases in the middle. Germline CDR1 is LGHNA and CDR2 is YNFKEQ. The CDR3 is 14 residues long. The chain combines TRBV4-2 with TRBJ2-1; perhaps TRBD2 as D (6 bases). Sequences were obtained from blood. This TCR derives from a woman in her sixties or seventies in good health. The CDR3 region is CASSPRLGRYEQFF. The CDR3 DNA sequence: TGTGCCAGCAGCCCCCGACTAGGACGGTATGAGCAGTTCTTC.